This TCR beta chain is from a study of blood T cell repertoires in COVID-19. Turning to the study itself: Nucleic acid was either cDNA or gDNA, and it came from T cells, B-cell-depleted T cells, or PBMCs.

Trimming took 1 base from V and 5 from J, leaving 12 bases between them. Germline V gene sequence: CDR1 MNHNS, CDR2 SASEGT. CDR3 length equals 15 residues. How the authors handled the data: How many nucleated cells were present was estimated from reference gene primer amplification. The table came from immunoSEQ multiplex PCR; TCRdb's copy has only in-frame clones and leaves some out. For V, J and clone size, that table is used; D and trimming come from the DNA. The sample lists about 670,000 clones, 85% to 90% occurring once. The chain employs TRBV6-1 and TRBJ1-5; a weak D match, TRBD1 (5 bases). The sample consisted of peripheral blood. This TCR came from a woman between 18 and 29 years old with acute or convalescent COVID-19. The CDR3 spells CASSEEGQGYQPQHF. The CDR3 region has the DNA TGTGCCAGCAGTGAAGAGGGCCAGGGCTATCAGCCCCAGCATTTT.